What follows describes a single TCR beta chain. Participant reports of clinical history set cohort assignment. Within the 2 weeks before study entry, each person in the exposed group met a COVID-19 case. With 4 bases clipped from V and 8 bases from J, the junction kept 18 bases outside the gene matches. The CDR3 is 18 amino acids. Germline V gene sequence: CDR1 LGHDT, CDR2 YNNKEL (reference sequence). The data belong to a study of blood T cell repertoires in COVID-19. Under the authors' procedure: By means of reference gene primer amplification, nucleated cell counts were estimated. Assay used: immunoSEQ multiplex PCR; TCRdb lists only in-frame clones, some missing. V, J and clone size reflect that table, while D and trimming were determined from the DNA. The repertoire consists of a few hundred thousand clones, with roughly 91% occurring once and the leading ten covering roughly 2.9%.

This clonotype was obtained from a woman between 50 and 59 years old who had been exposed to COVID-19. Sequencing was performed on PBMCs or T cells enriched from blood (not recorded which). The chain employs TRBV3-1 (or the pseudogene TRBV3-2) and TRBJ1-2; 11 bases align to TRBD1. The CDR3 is CASSLRGSPTDRGPGYTF. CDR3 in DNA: TGTGCCAGCAGCCTCCGGGGATCCCCAACGGACAGGGGGCCCGGCTACACCTTC.